The present T cell receptor (beta chain) was sequenced within a study of blood T cell repertoires in COVID-19 (dated by TCRdb to 2020 to 2021). For the study in its entirety: Samples from collaborators originated in the United States, Italy and Spain and spanned both the acute and convalescent phases of COVID-19. The material from the prospective study consisted of cDNA or gDNA derived from T cells, B-cell-depleted T cells, or PBMCs. Deeply sampled blood TCRbeta repertoires from subjects exposed to, actively infected with, or recovered from COVID-19 were included in the dataset. The repertoires were released in a freely available public database intended as a resource for research on the immune response to SARS-CoV-2. Samples came from the ongoing ImmuneRACE study (first 160 participants) plus 1,254 subjects from 6 global collaborators. Sample metadata almost always included a de-identified subject ID, COVID-19 status, age in years and sex. Where HLA class I and class II types were available, the types were taken from metadata supplied by the sample provider, not from assay-based typing.

TCRbeta CDR3 regions were amplified from genomic DNA by means of the immunoSEQ Assay, a bias-controlled multiplex PCR. As for the original processing: Within the assay, amplification of reference gene primers was used to estimate how many nucleated cells each sample contained. To quantify the absolute abundance of each unique TCRbeta CDR3 rearrangement, sequence reads were collapsed and filtered. For each sample, productive Simpson clonality was calculated by taking the square root of Simpson's diversity index across productive rearrangements. TCRdb took this table from immuneACCESS and kept in-frame rearrangements with V and J called. Such tables lack part of the clones; where checked against another copy, unresolved V genes explain under half of the gap, and the rest is unexplained. That table supplies the V and J calls and clone size; D and trimming were determined from the DNA. In this sample the table shows roughly 180,000 clones, 75% to 80% of which occur a single time. The top ten constitute roughly 8.8% of the sample.

Each collaborating institution followed its own protocols to collect whole blood in K2EDTA tubes. For TCRbeta analysis, collaborators shipped samples in one of three forms: frozen whole blood, isolated PBMCs, or DNA extracted from either of those sample types. General study outcomes and caveats: The quantity of clinical and demographic metadata differed by source and by participant and was supplied without curation.

Concerning this clone: No cognate antigen has been identified for it. No much larger clone is present one base from it, and per-base qualities are unavailable.

Unmatched junction bases come to 4, with V trimmed by 5 bases and J by 7 bases. From cysteine to phenylalanine, the CDR3 is 14 amino acids long. Only the CDR3 DNA stays, 42 bases, in frame from base 1. The germline V gene (reference sequence) supplies CDR1 MNHEY and CDR2 SMNVEV. This sequence originates from a woman in her fifties or sixties with active or convalescent COVID-19. In this chain, TRBV27 is recombined with TRBJ2-1, with 11 bases in between that match TRBD2. The sample comprised peripheral blood. The CDR3 region: CASSVAGGLNEQFF. The nucleotide sequence is TGTGCCAGCAGTGTAGCGGGGGGGCTGAATGAGCAGTTCTTC.